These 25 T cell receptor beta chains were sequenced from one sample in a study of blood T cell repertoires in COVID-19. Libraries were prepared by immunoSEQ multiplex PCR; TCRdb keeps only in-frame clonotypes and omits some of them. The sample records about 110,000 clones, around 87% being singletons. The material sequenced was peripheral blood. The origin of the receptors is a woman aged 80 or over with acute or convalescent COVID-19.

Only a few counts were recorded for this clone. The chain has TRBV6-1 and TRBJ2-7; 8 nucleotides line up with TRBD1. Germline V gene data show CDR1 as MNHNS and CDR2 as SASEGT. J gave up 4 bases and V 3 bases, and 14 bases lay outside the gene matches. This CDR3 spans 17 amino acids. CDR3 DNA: TGTGCCAGCAGTGACAGGGGGCATTCCCGAAACATTTACGAGCAGTACTTC. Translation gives CASSDRGHSRNIYEQYF.

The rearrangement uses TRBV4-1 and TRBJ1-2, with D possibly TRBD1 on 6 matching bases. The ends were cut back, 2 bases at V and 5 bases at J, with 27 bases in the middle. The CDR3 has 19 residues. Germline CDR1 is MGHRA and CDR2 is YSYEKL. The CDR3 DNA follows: TGCGCCAGCAGCCAAAGGACCCTGCGGGGAAGGGGGGGGAGGTATGGCTACACCTTC. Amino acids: CASSQRTLRGRGGRYGYTF.

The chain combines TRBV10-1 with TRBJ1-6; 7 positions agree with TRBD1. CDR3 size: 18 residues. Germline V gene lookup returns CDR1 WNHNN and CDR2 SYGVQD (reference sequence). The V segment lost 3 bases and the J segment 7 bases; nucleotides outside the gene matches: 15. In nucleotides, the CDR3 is TGCGCCAGCAGTGACCCGCCCGGTAGGGGGCCTGTGAATTCACCCCTCCACTTT. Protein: CASSDPPGRGPVNSPLHF.

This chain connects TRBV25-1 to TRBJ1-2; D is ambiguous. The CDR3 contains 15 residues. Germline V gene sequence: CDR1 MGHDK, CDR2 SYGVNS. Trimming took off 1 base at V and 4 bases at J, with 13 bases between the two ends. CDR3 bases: TGTGCCAGCAGTGAATCAGGTCCTCTTCCCTATGGCTACACCTTC. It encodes CASSESGPLPYGYTF.

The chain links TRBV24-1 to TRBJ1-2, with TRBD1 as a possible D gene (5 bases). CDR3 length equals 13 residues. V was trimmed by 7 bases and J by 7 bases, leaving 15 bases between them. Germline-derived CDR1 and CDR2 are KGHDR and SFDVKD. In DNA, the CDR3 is TGTGCCACCAGCCAGGGAAGGGTGGCTGGCTACACCTTC. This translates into CATSQGRVAGYTF.

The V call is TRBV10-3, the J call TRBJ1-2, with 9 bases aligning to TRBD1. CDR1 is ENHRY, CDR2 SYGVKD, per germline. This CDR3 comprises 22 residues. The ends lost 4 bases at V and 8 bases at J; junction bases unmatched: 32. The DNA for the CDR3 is TGTGCCATCAGTGTGTTCTCGCCTAAAATACAGGGGGCGATTGTGATAATGAAGGGCTACACCTTC. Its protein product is CAISVFSPKIQGAIVIMKGYTF.

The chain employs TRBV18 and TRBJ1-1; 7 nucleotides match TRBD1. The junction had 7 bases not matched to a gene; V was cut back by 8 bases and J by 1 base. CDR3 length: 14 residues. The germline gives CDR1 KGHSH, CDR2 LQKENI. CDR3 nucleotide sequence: TGTGCCAGCAACCGGGACAGCCCGAACACTGAAGCTTTCTTT. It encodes CASNRDSPNTEAFF. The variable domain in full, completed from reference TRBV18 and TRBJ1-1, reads NAGVMQNPRHLVRRRGQEARLRCSPMKGHSHVYWYRQLPEEGLKFMVYLQKENIIDESGMPKERFSAEFPKEGPSILRIQQVVRGDSAAYFCASNRDSPNTEAFFGQGTRLTVV.

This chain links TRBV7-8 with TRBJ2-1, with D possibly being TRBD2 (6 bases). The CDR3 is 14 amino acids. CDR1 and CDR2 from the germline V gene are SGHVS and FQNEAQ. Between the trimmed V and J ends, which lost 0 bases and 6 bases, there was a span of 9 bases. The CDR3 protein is CASSLAQGLNEQFF. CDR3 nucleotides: TGTGCCAGCAGCTTAGCGCAGGGACTCAATGAGCAGTTCTTC.

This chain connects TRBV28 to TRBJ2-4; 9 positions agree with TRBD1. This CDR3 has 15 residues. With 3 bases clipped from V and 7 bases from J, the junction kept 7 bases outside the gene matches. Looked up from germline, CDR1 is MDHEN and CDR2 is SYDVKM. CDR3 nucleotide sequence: TGTGCCAGCAGTTTTTACAGGGGGCAGAGGAACATTCAGTACTTC. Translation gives CASSFYRGQRNIQYF.

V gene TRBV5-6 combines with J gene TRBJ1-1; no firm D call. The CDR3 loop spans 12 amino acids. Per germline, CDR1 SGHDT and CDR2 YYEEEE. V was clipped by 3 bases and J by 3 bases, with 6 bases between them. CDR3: CASSSPYTEAFF. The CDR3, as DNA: TGTGCCAGCAGCTCCCCTTACACTGAAGCTTTCTTT. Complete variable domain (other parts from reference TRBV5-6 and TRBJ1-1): DAGVTQSPTHLIKTRGQQVTLRCSPKSGHDTVSWYQQALGQGPQFIFQYYEEEERQRGNFPDRFSGHQFPNYSSELNVNALLLGDSALYLCASSSPYTEAFFGQGTRLTVV.

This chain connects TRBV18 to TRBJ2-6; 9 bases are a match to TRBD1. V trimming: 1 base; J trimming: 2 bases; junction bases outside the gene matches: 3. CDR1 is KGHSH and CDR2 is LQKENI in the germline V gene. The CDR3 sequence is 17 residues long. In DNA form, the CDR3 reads TGTGCCAGCTCACCACGACAGGGGGATGCTGGGGCCAACGTCCTGACTTTC. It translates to CASSPRQGDAGANVLTF. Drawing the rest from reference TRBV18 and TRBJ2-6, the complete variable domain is NAGVMQNPRHLVRRRGQEARLRCSPMKGHSHVYWYRQLPEEGLKFMVYLQKENIIDESGMPKERFSAEFPKEGPSILRIQQVVRGDSAAYFCASSPRQGDAGANVLTFGAGSRLTVL.

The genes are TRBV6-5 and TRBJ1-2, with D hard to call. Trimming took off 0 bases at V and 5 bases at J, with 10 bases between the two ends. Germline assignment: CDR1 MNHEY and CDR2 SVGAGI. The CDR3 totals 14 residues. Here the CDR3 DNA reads TGTGCCAGCAGTTACTCAGGAGGGAGGTATGGCTACACCTTC. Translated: CASSYSGGRYGYTF.

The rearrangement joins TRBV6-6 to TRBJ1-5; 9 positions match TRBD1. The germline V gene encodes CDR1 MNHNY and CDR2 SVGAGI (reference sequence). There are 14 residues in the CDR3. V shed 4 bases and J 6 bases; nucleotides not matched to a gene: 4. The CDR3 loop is CASSLGTGSQPQHF. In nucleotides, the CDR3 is TGTGCCAGCAGTTTAGGGACAGGGTCTCAGCCCCAGCATTTT.

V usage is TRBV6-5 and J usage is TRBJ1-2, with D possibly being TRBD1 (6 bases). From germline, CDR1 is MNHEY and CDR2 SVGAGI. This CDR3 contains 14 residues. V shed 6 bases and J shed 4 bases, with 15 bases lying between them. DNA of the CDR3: TGTGCCAGCAGAGGGCTCACAGGGATCTATGGCTACACCTTC. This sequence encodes CASRGLTGIYGYTF.

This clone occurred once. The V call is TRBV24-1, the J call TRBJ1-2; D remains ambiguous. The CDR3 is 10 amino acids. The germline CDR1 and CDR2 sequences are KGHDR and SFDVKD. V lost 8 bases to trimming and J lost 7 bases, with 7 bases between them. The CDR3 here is CATKLCGYTF. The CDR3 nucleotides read TGTGCCACCAAGCTATGTGGCTACACCTTC.

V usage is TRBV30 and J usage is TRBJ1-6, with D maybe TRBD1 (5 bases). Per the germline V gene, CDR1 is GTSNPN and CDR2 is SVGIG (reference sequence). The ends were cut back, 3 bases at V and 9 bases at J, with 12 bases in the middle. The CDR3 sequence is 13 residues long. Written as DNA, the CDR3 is TGTGCCTGGAGCCCGATCAGGGTTTCACCCCTCCACTTT. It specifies CAWSPIRVSPLHF. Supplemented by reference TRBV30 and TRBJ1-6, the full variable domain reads SQTIHQWPATLVQPVGSPLSLECTVEGTSNPNLYWYRQAAGRGLQLLFYSVGIGQISSEVPQNLSASRPQDRQFILSSKKLLLSDSGFYLCAWSPIRVSPLHFGNGTRLTVT.

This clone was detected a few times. The CDR3 coding sequence is TGTGCCAGCAGTTATCATCAGGGGTCCTACGAGCAGTACTTC. Its protein product is CASSYHQGSYEQYF. The chain joins TRBV6-2 or TRBV6-3 to TRBJ2-7, with D perhaps TRBD1 (6 bases). CDR1 and CDR2 (germline): MNHEY, SVGEGT. Trimming stripped 3 bases from V and 1 base from J, with 10 bases between. This CDR3 comprises 14 residues.

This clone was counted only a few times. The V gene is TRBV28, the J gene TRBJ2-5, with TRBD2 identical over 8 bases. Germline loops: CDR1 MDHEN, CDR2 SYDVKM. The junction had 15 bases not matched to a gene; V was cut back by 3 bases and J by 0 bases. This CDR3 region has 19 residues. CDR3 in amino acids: CASSFVPAGDPLDQETQYF. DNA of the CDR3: TGTGCCAGCAGTTTTGTCCCAGCGGGGGACCCGCTAGACCAAGAGACCCAGTACTTC.

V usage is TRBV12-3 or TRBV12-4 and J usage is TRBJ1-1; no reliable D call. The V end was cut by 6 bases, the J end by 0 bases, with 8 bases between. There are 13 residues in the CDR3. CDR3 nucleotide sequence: TGTGCCAGCAGCCCCATTCTGAACACTGAAGCTTTCTTT. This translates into CASSPILNTEAFF.

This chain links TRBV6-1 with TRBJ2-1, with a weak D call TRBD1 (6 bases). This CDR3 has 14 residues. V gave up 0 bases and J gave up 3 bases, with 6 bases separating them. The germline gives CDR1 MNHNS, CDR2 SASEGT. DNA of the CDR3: TGTGCCAGCAGTGAAGCAGGGGGCTACAATGAGCAGTTCTTC. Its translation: CASSEAGGYNEQFF.

CDR3 loop: CATSGVLSRGGADEKLFF. The CDR3 DNA follows: TGTGCCACCAGTGGCGTTCTCTCGAGGGGGGGCGCAGATGAAAAACTGTTTTTT. The J gene is TRBJ1-4, the V gene TRBV24-1; D might be TRBD1 (6 bases). The CDR3 contains 18 residues. Between the trimmed V and J ends, which lost 5 bases and 6 bases, there was a span of 24 bases. Germline V gene data show CDR1 as KGHDR and CDR2 as SFDVKD.

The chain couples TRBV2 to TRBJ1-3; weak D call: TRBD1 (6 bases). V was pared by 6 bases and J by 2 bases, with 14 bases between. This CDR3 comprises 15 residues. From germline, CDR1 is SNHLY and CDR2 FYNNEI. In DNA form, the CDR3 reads TGTGCCAGCAGCTTACAGGGTATGGCTGGAAACACCATATATTTT. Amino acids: CASSLQGMAGNTIYF.

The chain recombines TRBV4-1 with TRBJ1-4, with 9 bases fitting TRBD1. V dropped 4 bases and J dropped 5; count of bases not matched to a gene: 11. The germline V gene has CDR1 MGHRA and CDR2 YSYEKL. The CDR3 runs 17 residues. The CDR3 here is CASSLRDRDGLNEKLFF. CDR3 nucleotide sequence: TGCGCCAGCAGCCTCCGGGACAGGGACGGGTTGAATGAAAAACTGTTTTTT.

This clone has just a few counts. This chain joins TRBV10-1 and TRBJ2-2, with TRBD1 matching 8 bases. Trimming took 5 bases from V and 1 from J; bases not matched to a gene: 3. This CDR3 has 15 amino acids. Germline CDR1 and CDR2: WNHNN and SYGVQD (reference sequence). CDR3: CASSSGQGNTGELFF. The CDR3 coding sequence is TGCGCCAGCAGTAGCGGACAGGGGAACACCGGGGAGCTGTTTTTT.

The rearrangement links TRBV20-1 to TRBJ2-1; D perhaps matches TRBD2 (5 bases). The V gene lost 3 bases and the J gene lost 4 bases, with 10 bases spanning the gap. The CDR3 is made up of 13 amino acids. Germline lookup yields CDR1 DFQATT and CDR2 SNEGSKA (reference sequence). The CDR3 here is CSASRSAYNEQFF. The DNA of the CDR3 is TGCAGTGCTAGTCGTAGCGCTTACAATGAGCAGTTCTTC.